A selection of T cell receptor beta chains follows, all from one sample in a study of cytomegalovirus exposure and HLA in healthy donors. The assay was immunoSEQ multiplex PCR, and TCRdb's table has in-frame clones only and misses some. Of tens of thousands of clones in the sample, just over 90% were seen once. Sequencing used PBMCs. The receptors originated from a man aged 18-30 years in good health and CMV-seronegative. CDR3s include the opening cysteine and the closing phenylalanine or tryptophan. D genes are given only for firm matches. Size is stated for part of the rows, as once, few or many counts, or as a class when the clone is expanded.

j_call clone_size d_call v_call cdr3_nt cdr3_aa
TRBJ2-7 NA NA TRBV6-5 TGTGCCAGCAGTCCCCCCAGCTCAAGAGGCGAGCAGTACTTC CASSPPSSRGEQYF
TRBJ1-1 NA TRBD1 TRBV2 TGTGCCAGCAGTAAGCGGACAGGGGGTGAGAACACTGAAGCTTTCTTT CASSKRTGGENTEAFF
TRBJ1-1 once NA TRBV4-3 TGCGCCAGCAGCCAGAGGCAGGGGATTTACACTGAAGCTTTCTTT CASSQRQGIYTEAFF
TRBJ2-2 NA NA TRBV27 TGTGCCCTTAAGCTCGGGGAGCTGTTTTTT CALKLGELFF
TRBJ1-2 NA NA TRBV6-5 TGTGCCAGCAGTTACCCCGGTGTCCATGGCTACACCTTC CASSYPGVHGYTF
TRBJ2-3 NA NA TRBV10-3 TGTGCCATCAGTGAGTCGGGGCTAGGCTCCCCCTCAGATACGCAGTATTTT CAISESGLGSPSDTQYF
TRBJ2-2 NA NA TRBV18 TGTGCCAGCTCACCACAGAGGGACTCCGAGCTGTTTTTT CASSPQRDSELFF
TRBJ2-7 NA NA TRBV6-5 TGTGCCAGCAGATCCTCCTCGGGATACGAGCAGTACTTC CASRSSSGYEQYF
TRBJ1-2 NA NA TRBV28 TGTGCCAGCAGGATGGTAGGGGAAGGCTACACCTTC CASRMVGEGYTF
TRBJ2-3 NA NA TRBV7-6 TGTGCCAGCAGCTTAGCAGCGGAGGGGAAAGATACGCAGTATTTT CASSLAAEGKDTQYF
TRBJ2-7 NA NA TRBV28 TGTGCCAGCAGTTTGGCTCTCTACGAGCAGTACTTC CASSLALYEQYF
TRBJ1-1 NA TRBD1 TRBV28 TGTGCCAGCAGTTTACTGGCAGGGGGCGTAGATTTCAGGAGGGACACTGAAGCTTTCTTT CASSLLAGGVDFRRDTEAFF
TRBJ2-7 NA TRBD2 TRBV9 TGTGCCAGCAGCGGAATAGCGGGAGGGCCATACGAGCAGTACTTC CASSGIAGGPYEQYF
TRBJ2-1 NA NA TRBV21-1 TGTGCCAGCAGCTTCGGACTAGCGTGTTTTTTAGTCGGGGCGCACAATGAGCAGTTCTTC CASSFGLACFLVGAHNEQFF
TRBJ2-2 once TRBD1 TRBV28 TGTGCCAGCAGTTCCGGGACAGTCGAGACCGGGGAGCTGTTTTTT CASSSGTVETGELFF
TRBJ1-2 NA TRBD1 TRBV5-4 TGTGCCAGCAGCGTTGCCGGGACAGCTGGCTACACCTTC CASSVAGTAGYTF
TRBJ2-3 NA NA TRBV5-1 TGCGCCAGCAGCTCCAGCGGGTCTGGCACAGATACGCAGTATTTT CASSSSGSGTDTQYF
TRBJ2-3 NA TRBD1 TRBV11-3 TGTGCCAGCAGCTTAACGTCTTTTCAGGGGGCCACAGATACGCAGTATTTT CASSLTSFQGATDTQYF
TRBJ2-3 NA TRBD2 TRBV6-6 TGTGCCAGCAGAATACTGCCGGGACTAGCAGCAGATACGCAGTATTTT CASRILPGLAADTQYF
TRBJ2-7 NA NA TRBV5-1 TGCGCCAGCAGCTTGGAGGCGGACACCTACGAGCAGTACTTC CASSLEADTYEQYF
TRBJ2-7 NA TRBD2 TRBV28 TGTGCCAGCAGTTCGGGACTAGCGGGGGGAAGCTCCTACGAGCAGTACTTC CASSSGLAGGSSYEQYF
TRBJ2-3 NA TRBD2 TRBV7-3 TGTGCCAGCAGCCGGGGGGGCGCGGGATGGGCAGATACGCAGTATTTT CASSRGGAGWADTQYF
TRBJ1-5 NA TRBD1 TRBV7-8 TGTGCCAGCAGCTTAAGCGCCCGCAGGGACAGGGGGTTTCAGCCCCAGCATTTT CASSLSARRDRGFQPQHF
TRBJ2-2 few NA TRBV25-1 TGTGCCAGCAGTGAGCGGGACACCGGGGAGCTGTTTTTT CASSERDTGELFF
TRBJ1-4 NA NA TRBV14 TGTGCCAGCAGCCAAGAACGGGGGTTGAAACTGTTTTTT CASSQERGLKLFF
TRBJ1-1 NA TRBD1 TRBV7-9 TGTGCCAGCAGCTTCTACACGAACAGGGGTGGCACTGAAGCTTTCTTT CASSFYTNRGGTEAFF
TRBJ2-3 NA NA TRBV21-1 TGTGCCAGCGTCCATACGCCGGACAGTCCAGGGAGAGGGGATACGCAGTATTTT CASVHTPDSPGRGDTQYF
TRBJ2-2 few NA TRBV11-2 TGTGCCAGCAGCTTTGCGGGCGTGAACACCGGGGAGCTGTTTTTT CASSFAGVNTGELFF
TRBJ1-5 once NA TRBV6-1 TGTGCCACGCACAGACATAGCAATCAGCCCCAGCATTTT CATHRHSNQPQHF
TRBJ2-3 NA TRBD2 TRBV7-9 TGTGCCAGCAGCTCCCCTCGACTGAGCGGGATTTCAGATACGCAGTATTTT CASSSPRLSGISDTQYF
TRBJ1-2 NA NA TRBV18 TGTGCCAGCTCACCACGGAAAGGAGCTGGCTACACCTTC CASSPRKGAGYTF
TRBJ2-2 NA TRBD2 TRBV9 TGTGCCAGCAGGTCTAGCGGGCTGAGCACCGGGGAGCTGTTTTTT CASRSSGLSTGELFF
TRBJ2-2 NA TRBD1 TRBV15 TGTGCCACCAGCAGAGATCCCGGGACAGGGAACACCGGGGAGCTGTTTTTT CATSRDPGTGNTGELFF
TRBJ2-1 NA NA TRBV5-1 TGCGCCAGCGCGCCGCAAACCGGGACTGCTACCATTGGTGAGCAGTTCTTC CASAPQTGTATIGEQFF
TRBJ1-5 NA NA TRBV28 TGTGCCAGCAGTTTCGCGGGGGCGCGGGGGGGACCCCAGCATTTT CASSFAGARGGPQHF
TRBJ2-7 NA TRBD2 TRBV10-3 TGTGCCATCAGTGAGGGACTAGCGGGAGGTGAGCAGTACTTC CAISEGLAGGEQYF
TRBJ2-2 once NA TRBV19 TGTGCCAGTAGTATTGTAGAGAACACCGGGGAGCTGTTTTTT CASSIVENTGELFF
TRBJ2-3 NA TRBD2 TRBV15 TGTGCCACAGGACCGGGACTAGCGGTTGTAGATACGCAGTATTTT CATGPGLAVVDTQYF
TRBJ2-5 NA NA TRBV5-4 TGTGCCAGCAAGCATGGGGCAGTACAAGAGACCCAGTACTTC CASKHGAVQETQYF
TRBJ2-2 NA TRBD1 TRBV9 TGTGCCAGCAGCATCGGGACAGCATCCGGGGAGCTGTTTTTT CASSIGTASGELFF
TRBJ2-7 NA TRBD2 TRBV15 TGTGCCACCAGCAGAGATCCGGCGGGGGAAGCCTACGAGCAGTACTTC CATSRDPAGEAYEQYF
TRBJ2-5 NA NA TRBV5-6 TGTGCCAGCAGCTTGCCGGGAGAGGAGACCCAGTACTTC CASSLPGEETQYF
TRBJ2-1 few TRBD2 TRBV6-6 TGTGCCAGCAGTTACCTAGCGGGAGAATACAATGAGCAGTTCTTC CASSYLAGEYNEQFF
TRBJ2-5 NA NA TRBV5-6 TGTGCCAGCAGCTTATACCCTGGGGGGAGGCAAGAGACCCAGTACTTC CASSLYPGGRQETQYF
TRBJ1-5 NA NA TRBV7-6 TGTGCCAGCAGCCTCCAGGGCAATCAGCCCCAGCATTTT CASSLQGNQPQHF
TRBJ1-2 NA TRBD1 TRBV11-2 TGTGCCAGCAGCTTAGAATTAGGACAGGGCGGGGGCTACACCTTC CASSLELGQGGGYTF
TRBJ2-2 NA TRBD2 TRBV11-2 TGTGCCAGCAGCTTTCTTAGGACTAGCGACGGGGAGCTGTTTTTT CASSFLRTSDGELFF
TRBJ2-7 NA NA TRBV11-2 TGTGCCAGCAGCCCCAGGGGTTACGAGCAGTACTTC CASSPRGYEQYF
TRBJ2-1 NA NA TRBV9 TGTGCCAGCAGCAGTTACGGGACTCCGGGAAACAATGAGCAGTTCTTC CASSSYGTPGNNEQFF
TRBJ1-1 NA TRBD1 TRBV28 TGTGCCAGCAGTGGACAGGGTGGAGCCGCTGAAGCTTTCTTT CASSGQGGAAEAFF
TRBJ2-3 NA TRBD2 TRBV10-1 TGCGCCAGCAGTGAGGGGGGGGGACGCACAGATACGCAGTATTTT CASSEGGGRTDTQYF
TRBJ2-1 NA TRBD2 TRBV25-1 TGTGCCAGCAGTGAGCGTTTCGTGGGACTAGCGGGAGGAGAGCAGTTCTTC CASSERFVGLAGGEQFF
TRBJ2-5 NA TRBD2 TRBV19 TGTGCCAGTATGTCTCGCGGGAGGGCCCAAGAGACCCAGTACTTC CASMSRGRAQETQYF
TRBJ2-1 NA TRBD2 TRBV27 TGTGCCAGCAGTTTAGCTGGGACTAGTTCGTTCGAGCAGTTCTTC CASSLAGTSSFEQFF
TRBJ2-3 NA NA TRBV7-2 TGTGCCAGCAGCTTAGATCGGTTCACCACAGATACGCAGTATTTT CASSLDRFTTDTQYF
TRBJ2-2 NA TRBD2 TRBV28 TGTGCCAGCAGTTTATGGGCTAGCGGGAGATCAAACACCGGGGAGCTGTTTTTT CASSLWASGRSNTGELFF